The 23 T cell receptor beta chains given below trace back to one sample, sequenced in a study of response to subunit inactivated influenza vaccine. TCRdb re-called the RT-PCR reads with MiXCR, one entry per CDR3 protein. The sample contains roughly 540,000 distinct CDR3 sequences, less than 25% of which appear only once. The same specimen was also included in a second study, on T cells expressing NK-cell markers. This second report adds: Making the TCR beta cDNA relied on 5'RACE template switching with UMIs.

Sequenced here: CD4+ T cells sorted from PBMCs, sampled about 13 days after vaccination. These receptors all come from a man aged 45-65 years who received an inactivated influenza vaccine.

V usage is TRBV10-3 and J usage is TRBJ1-1; 9 bases match TRBD1. V was clipped by 4 bases and J by 9 bases; unmatched bases: 18. From germline, CDR1 is ENHRY and CDR2 SYGVKD. The CDR3 has 17 amino acids. CDR3 nucleotides: TGTGCCATCAGTGCCGCTATATATACAGGGGGCAAAGACCAAGCTTTCTTT. This sequence encodes CAISAAIYTGGKDQAFF.

This clonotype has only a few counts. The rearrangement joins TRBV4-1 to TRBJ2-5, with a tentative D call TRBD2 (6 bases). The CDR3 covers 16 residues. Germline assignment: CDR1 MGHRA and CDR2 YSYEKL. V was clipped by 4 bases and J by 1 base, with 16 bases between them. The DNA of the CDR3 is TGCGCCAGCAGCCGGGTTGGGGTAGCGGTCCAAGAGACCCAGTACTTC. Protein: CASSRVGVAVQETQYF.

The chain has TRBV5-1 and TRBJ2-6; no clear D gene. The germline V gene encodes CDR1 SGHRS and CDR2 YFSETQ. There are 15 residues in the CDR3. V lost 2 bases and J 0 bases, leaving 6 bases between the germline ends. DNA of the CDR3: TGCGCCAGCAGCTTTCGAACCTCTGGGGCCAACGTCCTGACTTTC. Its translation: CASSFRTSGANVLTF.

The rearrangement joins TRBV12-3 or TRBV12-4 to TRBJ1-1; maybe TRBD1 (6 bases). This CDR3 has 15 amino acids. With 5 bases removed from V and 0 bases from J, the gap between germline ends came to 13 bases. The CDR3 DNA sequence: TGTGCCAGCAGTGTCGGGGGACAACTGAACACTGAAGCTTTCTTT. Protein: CASSVGGQLNTEAFF.

This chain connects TRBV29-1 to TRBJ2-3; the D gene is possibly TRBD1 (6 bases). The V gene's germline CDR1 is SQVTM and CDR2 ANQGSEA. The CDR3 is made up of 15 amino acids. V lost 6 bases and J 2 bases, leaving 18 bases between the germline ends. The CDR3: CSVETGNTNTDTQYF. DNA of the CDR3: TGCAGCGTGGAGACAGGCAACACTAACACAGATACGCAGTATTTT.

The J gene is TRBJ2-2, the V gene TRBV20-1; no firm D call. This CDR3 contains 16 residues. V was clipped by 0 bases and J by 0 bases, with 11 bases between them. Per germline, CDR1 DFQATT and CDR2 SNEGSKA (reference sequence). The CDR3 DNA reads TGCAGTGCTAGAGATCCTCAGGAGACGAACACCGGGGAGCTGTTTTTT. Amino acids: CSARDPQETNTGELFF.

The chain carries TRBV3-1 and TRBJ1-2; D perhaps matches TRBD1 (5 bases). The CDR3 extends over 13 amino acids. V lost 0 bases to trimming and J lost 8 bases, with 10 bases between them. Per the germline V gene, CDR1 is LGHDT and CDR2 is YNNKEL (reference sequence). The chain's CDR3 is CASSQEAGLGYTF. Here the CDR3 DNA reads TGTGCCAGCAGCCAAGAGGCGGGGCTAGGCTACACCTTC.

This clonotype was recorded a few times. The rearrangement links TRBV29-1 to TRBJ2-7; D gene unclear. Trimming shortened V by 1 base and J by 4 bases, and 17 bases separated the two germline ends. The CDR3 runs to 15 residues. Germline V CDR1 and CDR2: SQVTM, ANQGSEA. CDR3 nucleotides: TGCAGCGTTGAAGGTTGGGGAAGCCGAAGTTACGAGCAGTACTTC. Encoded protein: CSVEGWGSRSYEQYF.

The V gene is TRBV29-1, the J gene TRBJ2-5, with D uncertain. This CDR3 is built from 13 residues. V lost 5 bases, J lost 1 base, and 11 bases lay in between. CDR1 and CDR2 (germline): SQVTM, ANQGSEA. The CDR3 sequence is CSVQGSRQETQYF. Written as DNA, the CDR3 is TGCAGCGTTCAAGGGTCTCGCCAAGAGACCCAGTACTTC.

V is TRBV20-1 and J is TRBJ2-2; TRBD2 aligns across 13 bases. V lost 0 bases to trimming and J lost 7 bases; unmatched junction nucleotides: 2. This CDR3 contains 15 residues. CDR1 is DFQATT, CDR2 SNEGSKA, per germline (reference sequence). CDR3 nucleotide sequence: TGCAGTGCTAGAGAACTAGCGGGAGGGGTCGGGGAGCTGTTTTTT. Its protein is CSARELAGGVGELFF.

The table lists this clonotype with many counts. The rearrangement joins TRBV6-2 or TRBV6-3 to TRBJ2-7, with 7 bases that match TRBD1. Trimming removed 5 bases from V and 5 bases from J; junction bases left unmatched: 9. This CDR3 has 14 amino acids. The germline V gene encodes CDR1 MNHEY and CDR2 SVGEGT. The CDR3 coding sequence is TGTGCCAGCAGTAACCGACAGGGACGGGACGAGCAGTACTTC. As protein: CASSNRQGRDEQYF.

The chain is built from TRBV2 and TRBJ2-3; 7 bases are shared with TRBD1. The ends lost 6 bases at V and 3 bases at J; junction bases unmatched: 6. The CDR3 is 14 residues long. Germline assignment: CDR1 SNHLY and CDR2 FYNNEI. CDR3 bases: TGTGCCAGCAGACAGGGGAGAGGTACAGATACGCAGTATTTT. It is translated as CASRQGRGTDTQYF.

The gene calls are TRBV27 and TRBJ2-7; possible D gene TRBD1, 6 bases. V dropped 7 bases and J dropped 2 bases, with 18 bases sitting between them. The CDR3 totals 15 residues. Germline lookup yields CDR1 MNHEY and CDR2 SMNVEV (reference sequence). This CDR3 is CASKELGQVPYEQYF. In DNA, the CDR3 is TGTGCCAGCAAAGAACTGGGACAAGTCCCCTACGAGCAGTACTTC.

This clonotype was detected a few times. The rearrangement uses TRBV28 and TRBJ2-3; tentative D call: TRBD2 (6 bases). V lost 5 bases, J lost 5 bases, and 17 bases lay in between. Germline CDR1 and CDR2: MDHEN and SYDVKM. The length of the CDR3 is 15 residues. The CDR3, as DNA: TGTGCCAGCAGTCCTTTGGCGGGAACGGGAGATACGCAGTATTTT. This sequence encodes CASSPLAGTGDTQYF.

CDR3 loop: CASTLFRPQETQYF. For the CDR3, the DNA is TGTGCCAGCACCCTTTTTCGGCCACAAGAGACCCAGTACTTC. The chain employs TRBV7-9 and TRBJ2-5; no reliable D call. Germline loops: CDR1 SEHNR, CDR2 FQNEAQ (reference sequence). V was pared by 7 bases and J by 2 bases, with 14 bases between. The CDR3 contains 14 residues.

This clonotype was detected a few times. This chain links TRBV30 with TRBJ2-2; D is perhaps TRBD1 (6 bases). The V gene's germline CDR1 is GTSNPN and CDR2 SVGIG (reference sequence). The V end lost 4 bases, the J end lost 4 bases, and 19 bases lay between the germline ends. This CDR3 has 16 residues. DNA of the CDR3: TGTGCCTGGACGGGTGGGCCAGGGGCGTCCACCGGGGAGCTGTTTTTT. It specifies CAWTGGPGASTGELFF. Using reference TRBV30 and TRBJ2-2 for the parts outside the CDR3, the full variable domain is SQTIHQWPATLVQPVGSPLSLECTVEGTSNPNLYWYRQAAGRGLQLLFYSVGIGQISSEVPQNLSASRPQDRQFILSSKKLLLSDSGFYLCAWTGGPGASTGELFFGEGSRLTVL.

This clonotype appeared a few times. This chain connects TRBV6-5 to TRBJ2-1; D tentatively reads TRBD1 or TRBD2 (5 bases each). This CDR3 spans 17 amino acids. V lost 0 bases to trimming and J lost 6 bases, with 18 bases between them. From germline, CDR1 is MNHEY and CDR2 SVGAGI. The chain's CDR3 is CASSYSIIWDPGNEQFF. The CDR3 coding sequence is TGTGCCAGCAGTTACTCGATAATATGGGACCCCGGCAATGAGCAGTTCTTC.

V is TRBV4-3 and J is TRBJ2-7; D tentatively reads TRBD1 or TRBD2 (5 bases each). V was clipped by 1 base and J by 2 bases, with 12 bases between them. Germline CDR1 reads LGHNA; CDR2 reads YSLEER. This CDR3 has 15 amino acids. The CDR3: CASSQGRTSTYEQYF. For the CDR3, the DNA is TGCGCCAGCAGCCAAGGGAGGACAAGTACCTACGAGCAGTACTTC.

This chain uses TRBV6-5 with TRBJ2-5; 8 nucleotides align to TRBD2. Germline CDR1 is MNHEY and CDR2 is SVGAGI. This CDR3 has 15 residues. V shed 3 bases, J shed 5 bases, and the junction held 8 bases outside the gene matches. CDR3 sequence: CASSYDREGRETQYF. CDR3 coding DNA: TGTGCCAGCAGTTATGACCGGGAGGGGCGGGAGACCCAGTACTTC.

This clonotype came up a few times. The V gene is TRBV6-5, the J gene TRBJ2-7, with TRBD2 identical over 9 bases. J lost 0 bases, V lost 2 bases, and 5 bases had no gene match. The CDR3 has 16 residues. The germline V gene has CDR1 MNHEY and CDR2 SVGAGI. The CDR3: CASSYRQAGGSYEQYF. For the CDR3, the DNA is TGTGCCAGCAGTTACAGGCAAGCGGGAGGCTCCTACGAGCAGTACTTC.

This clonotype showed up many times. Relative to the germline gene, one junction end is altered; a read error may explain this. This rearrangement joins TRBV7-7 to TRBJ2-1; tentative D call: TRBD1 (5 bases). Germline-derived CDR1 and CDR2 are SSHAT and FNYEAQ (reference sequence). This CDR3 has 14 residues. The DNA for the CDR3 is TGTGCTAGCAGCTTATTATTAGAACAGGCCGAGCAGTTCTTC. This codes for CASSLLLEQAEQFF.

This clonotype was detected a few times. The genes are TRBV14 and TRBJ2-5, with TRBD2 identical over 7 bases. The V and J ends lost 11 bases and 5 bases, in that order; junction bases with no gene match: 8. Per germline, CDR1 SGHDN and CDR2 FVKESK. This CDR3 is 12 amino acids long. This CDR3 reads CALPAGRETQYF. CDR3 nucleotides: TGTGCCCTCCCAGCGGGACGGGAGACCCAGTACTTC.

The gene calls are TRBV3-1 and TRBJ1-6; unclear D gene. Trimming took off 5 bases at V and 9 bases at J, with 17 bases between the two ends. Germline CDR1 reads LGHDT; CDR2 reads YNNKEL (reference sequence). CDR3 size: 15 residues. The CDR3 loop is CASSAGPGGGSPLHF. CDR3 DNA sequence: TGTGCCAGCAGCGCTGGGCCCGGCGGCGGTTCACCCCTCCACTTT.